This T cell receptor beta chain was documented in a study of blood T cells in healthy people across ages. Study-wide results and limits: The donors' CMV status was not determined, possibly confounding changes in expanded clonotypes. Per million T cells, TCR beta diversity dropped roughly linearly as age increased. Considered underestimates were the diversity estimates obtained from one million T cells. Across samples, TCR beta diversity tracked strongly with naive T cell percentage.

A remark on this clonotype: Its antigen is not known.

Deletions cut 3 bases from V and 5 bases from J, with 18 bases between. The germline V gene encodes CDR1 MDHEN and CDR2 SYDVKM. CDR3 length equals 16 residues. A sample-barcoded 5' primer and a J-beta primer mix were used in a second PCR of about 7 to 12 cycles. TCRdb re-analysed the 5' RACE reads in MiXCR, keeping a single row per CDR3 protein. Of 790,000 or so distinct CDR3 sequences in the sample, more than 50% were seen once. The material sequenced was blood. The chain links TRBV28 to TRBJ2-3; D gene uncertain. This receptor was taken from a man aged 35 to 55 in good health. CDR3: CASSFSGETGGDTQYF. In DNA, the CDR3 is TGTGCCAGCAGTTTCTCTGGAGAAACGGGTGGAGATACGCAGTATTTT.